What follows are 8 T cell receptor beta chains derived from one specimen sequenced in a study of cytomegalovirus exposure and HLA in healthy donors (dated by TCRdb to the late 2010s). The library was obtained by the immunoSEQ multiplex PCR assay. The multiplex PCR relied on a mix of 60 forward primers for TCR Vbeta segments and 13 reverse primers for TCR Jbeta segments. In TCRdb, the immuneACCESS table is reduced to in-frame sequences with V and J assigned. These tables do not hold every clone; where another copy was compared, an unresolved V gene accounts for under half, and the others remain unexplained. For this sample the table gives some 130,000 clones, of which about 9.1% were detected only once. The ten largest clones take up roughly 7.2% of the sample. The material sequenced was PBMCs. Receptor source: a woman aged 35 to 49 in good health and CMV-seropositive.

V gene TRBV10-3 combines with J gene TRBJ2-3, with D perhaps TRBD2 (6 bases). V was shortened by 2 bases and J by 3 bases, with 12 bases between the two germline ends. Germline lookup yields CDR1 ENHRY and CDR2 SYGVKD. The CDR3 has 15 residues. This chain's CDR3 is CAISELSGGTDTQYF. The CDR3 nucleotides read TGTGCCATCAGTGAGCTCTCCGGGGGTACAGATACGCAGTATTTT.

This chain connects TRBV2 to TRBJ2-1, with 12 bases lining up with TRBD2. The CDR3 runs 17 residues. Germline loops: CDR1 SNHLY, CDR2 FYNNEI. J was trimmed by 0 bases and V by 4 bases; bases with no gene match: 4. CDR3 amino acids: CASSGTSGVSSYNEQFF. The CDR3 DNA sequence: TGTGCCAGCAGTGGGACTAGCGGGGTAAGCTCCTACAATGAGCAGTTCTTC.

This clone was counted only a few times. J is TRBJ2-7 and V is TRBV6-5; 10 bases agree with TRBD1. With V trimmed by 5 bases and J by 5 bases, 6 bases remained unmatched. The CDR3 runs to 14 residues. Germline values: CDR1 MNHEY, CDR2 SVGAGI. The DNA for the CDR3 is TGTGCCAGCAGTACGGACAGGGGGTTGGACGAGCAGTACTTC. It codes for CASSTDRGLDEQYF.

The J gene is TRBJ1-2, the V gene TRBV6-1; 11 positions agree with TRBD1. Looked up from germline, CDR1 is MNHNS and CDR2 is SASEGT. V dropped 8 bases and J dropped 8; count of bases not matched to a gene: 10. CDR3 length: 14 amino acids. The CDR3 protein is CASLAGTGGGGYTF. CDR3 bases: TGTGCCAGCTTGGCCGGGACAGGGGGTGGAGGCTACACCTTC.

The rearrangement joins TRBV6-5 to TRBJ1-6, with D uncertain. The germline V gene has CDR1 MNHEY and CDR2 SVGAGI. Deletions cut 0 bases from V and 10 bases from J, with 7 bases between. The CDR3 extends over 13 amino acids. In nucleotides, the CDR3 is TGTGCCAGCAGTTACTCCCTCCCCTCACCCCTCCACTTT. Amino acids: CASSYSLPSPLHF.

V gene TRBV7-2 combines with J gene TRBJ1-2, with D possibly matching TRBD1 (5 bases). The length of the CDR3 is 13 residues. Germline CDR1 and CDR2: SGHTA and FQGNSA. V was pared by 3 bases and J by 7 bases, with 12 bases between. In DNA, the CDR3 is TGTGCCAGCAGCTTTTTGTCCGGGGGTGGCTACACCTTC. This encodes CASSFLSGGGYTF.

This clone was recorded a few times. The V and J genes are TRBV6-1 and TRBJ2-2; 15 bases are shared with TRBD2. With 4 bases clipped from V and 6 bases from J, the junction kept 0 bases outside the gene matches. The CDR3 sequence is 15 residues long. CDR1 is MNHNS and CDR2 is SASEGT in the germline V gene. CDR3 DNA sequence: TGTGCCAGCAGTGGGACTAGCGGGGGGGCCGGGGAGCTGTTTTTT. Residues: CASSGTSGGAGELFF.

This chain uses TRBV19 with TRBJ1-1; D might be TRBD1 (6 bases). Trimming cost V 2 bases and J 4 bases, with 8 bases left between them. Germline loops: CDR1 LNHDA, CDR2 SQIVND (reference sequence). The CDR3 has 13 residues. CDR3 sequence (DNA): TGTGCCAGTAGTATACAGGGGAGCACTGAAGCTTTCTTT. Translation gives CASSIQGSTEAFF.